This T cell receptor beta chain was retrieved from a study of T-cell reconstitution after alpha-beta-depleted transplantation in children. During its preparation, the TCRbeta library received unique molecular identifiers. MiXCR, run by TCRdb on the PCR reads, gives a single entry per CDR3 protein. The table has about 640,000 distinct CDR3 sequences, 15% to 20% seen once. The germline CDR1 and CDR2 sequences are SGHKS and YYEKEE (reference sequence). This CDR3 has 15 residues. The ends were cut back, 6 bases at V and 2 bases at J, with 16 bases in the middle. This TCR was recovered from a human donor who donated a stem cell graft to a child with acute myeloid leukemia. V and J are TRBV5-5 and TRBJ2-3; weak D call: TRBD2 (6 bases). Here the sequenced sample was PBMCs from the stem cell graft donor, taken from the stem cell graft. CDR3 in amino acids: CASTPLAGNTDTQYF. CDR3 DNA sequence: TGTGCCAGCACCCCACTAGCAGGAAACACAGATACGCAGTATTTT.